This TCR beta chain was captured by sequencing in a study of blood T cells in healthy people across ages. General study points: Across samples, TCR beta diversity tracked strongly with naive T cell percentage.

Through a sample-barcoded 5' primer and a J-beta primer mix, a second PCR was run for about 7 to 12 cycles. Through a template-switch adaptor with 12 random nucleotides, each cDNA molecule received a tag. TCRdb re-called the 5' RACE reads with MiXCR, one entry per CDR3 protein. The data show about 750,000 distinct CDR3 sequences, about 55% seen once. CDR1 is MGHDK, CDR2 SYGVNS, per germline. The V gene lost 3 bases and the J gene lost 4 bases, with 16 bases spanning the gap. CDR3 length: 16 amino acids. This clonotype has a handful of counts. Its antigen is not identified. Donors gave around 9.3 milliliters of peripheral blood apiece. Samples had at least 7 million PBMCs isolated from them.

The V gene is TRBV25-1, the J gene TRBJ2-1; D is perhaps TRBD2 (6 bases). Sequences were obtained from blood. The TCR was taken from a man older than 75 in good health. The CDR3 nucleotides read TGTGCCAGCAGTGAGCCGGGGGTCAACTTGTACAATGAGCAGTTCTTC. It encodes CASSEPGVNLYNEQFF.